This entry is about one TCR beta chain. Its cognate antigen is unknown. The data belong to a study of PD-1 blockade in classical Hodgkin lymphoma. Relapses following autologous stem cell transplantation were seen in all patients, with brentuximab vedotin exposure varying. Study results and caveats: Complete responders started with a diversity level that resembled newly diagnosed patients at baseline. Researchers reported that CD4+ TCR diversity, though not CD8+, rose significantly by C4D1.

This table comes from immunoSEQ multiplex PCR, and its TCRdb copy is limited to in-frame clones, with some not included. The top ten clones hold 9.2% of a sample with some 150,000 clones, about four fifths of them seen once. V shed 0 bases and J shed 6 bases, with 12 bases lying between them. CDR3 length: 15 amino acids. In germline, CDR1 is MNHEY, CDR2 SMNVEV (reference sequence). Sequencing used peripheral blood mononuclear cells (PBMCs), obtained before the second cycle of nivolumab. The chain recombines TRBV27 with TRBJ1-5; no clear D. The sequence was obtained from a human donor with classical Hodgkin lymphoma. The CDR3 loop reads CASSLSTGPGQPQHF. CDR3 DNA sequence: TGTGCCAGCAGTTTATCGACTGGACCGGGTCAGCCCCAGCATTTT.